These T cell receptor beta chains were read from a single sample in a study. From the 5' RACE reads, TCRdb called clonotypes with MiXCR, one entry per CDR3 protein. This table has thousands of distinct CDR3 sequences, over 50% appearing once. The sequenced sample consisted of Tregs sorted from a lymph node. The receptors stem from a female donor with breast cancer. CDR3s include the opening cysteine and the closing phenylalanine or tryptophan. The D gene is left open where the match is weak. Expanded clones are given a class, and other clones once, few, many or no size at all.

CDR3nt | CDR3aa | j_gene | v_gene | d_gene | abundance
TGTGCCAGCAGTTTTATTACCGGGGATCAGCCCCAGCATTTT | CASSFITGDQPQHF | TRBJ1-5 | TRBV12-3/TRBV12-4 | NA | NA
TGTGCCAGCCTAGACAGTTCCAACTATGGCTACACCTTC | CASLDSSNYGYTF | TRBJ1-2 | TRBV6-5 | NA | NA
TGTGCCAGCAGCCTGAGCAGCATGAACACTGAAGCTTTCTTT | CASSLSSMNTEAFF | TRBJ1-1 | TRBV7-9 | NA | NA
TGCAGTGCTAGAGACTTTAGCGGAGTAGACAATGAGCAGTTCTTC | CSARDFSGVDNEQFF | TRBJ2-1 | TRBV20-1 | NA | NA
TGCAGTGCTAAGGGACAGGGAAACACCGGGGAGCTGTTTTTT | CSAKGQGNTGELFF | TRBJ2-2 | TRBV20-1 | TRBD1 | few
TGTGCCAGCAGCTCGGACGCGAAGGATGAGCAGTTCTTC | CASSSDAKDEQFF | TRBJ2-1 | TRBV11-2 | NA | few
TGTGCCAGCAGCCCGGGTAGCGGGAGAGGTGCGACAGATACGCAGTATTTT | CASSPGSGRGATDTQYF | TRBJ2-3 | TRBV7-3 | TRBD2 | NA
TGTGCCAGCAGCCCACTAGCGGGAGGGCCTGTTGAGCAGTTCTTC | CASSPLAGGPVEQFF | TRBJ2-1 | TRBV7-9 | TRBD2 | few
TGCGCCAGCAGCCAAGATCCAGGGACCTACGAGCAGTACTTC | CASSQDPGTYEQYF | TRBJ2-7 | TRBV4-1 | NA | NA
TGTGCCAGCAGTTACTCGTTAGGGTTGAATCAGCCCCAGCATTTT | CASSYSLGLNQPQHF | TRBJ1-5 | TRBV6-2/TRBV6-3 | NA | NA
TGTGCCAGCAGCCCCGGGTGGGTTGGAGAGACCCAGTACTTC | CASSPGWVGETQYF | TRBJ2-5 | TRBV6-5 | NA | NA
TGCAGTGATAGAGACTTCAGGGTACCGAACACCGGGGAGCTGTTTTTT | CSDRDFRVPNTGELFF | TRBJ2-2 | TRBV20-1 | NA | NA
TGCGCCAGCAATCAACCGGGACTAGAAGAGACCCAGTACTTC | CASNQPGLEETQYF | TRBJ2-5 | TRBV5-1 | TRBD2 | NA
TGCGCCAGCAGCCAGAACCGGGACAGGGATCGTCATGAGCAGTTCTTC | CASSQNRDRDRHEQFF | TRBJ2-1 | TRBV4-3 | TRBD1 | NA
TGCGCCAGCAGCCCGGGGCCAGCGGGAGTCTACAATGAGCAGTTCTTC | CASSPGPAGVYNEQFF | TRBJ2-1 | TRBV4-1 | TRBD2 | NA
TGTGCCAGCAGCGTAGTATTGGGGGGCGAGCAGTACTTC | CASSVVLGGEQYF | TRBJ2-7 | TRBV9 | NA | NA
TGCAGCGTTGATTCCCCAGGGGTCTATGGCTACACCTTC | CSVDSPGVYGYTF | TRBJ1-2 | TRBV29-1 | NA | NA
TGCGCCAGCGGCGGCATTGGGAGGCCCAGGCCTCTCACTAGCACAGATACGCAGTATTTT | CASGGIGRPRPLTSTDTQYF | TRBJ2-3 | TRBV5-1 | NA | few
TGCAGTTCCACGCGGGGGGGAGAGACCCAGTACTTC | CSSTRGGETQYF | TRBJ2-5 | TRBV20-1 | TRBD2 | once
TGCAGCGTTGAAGATGTACCAGGGGCTGGCTACACCTTC | CSVEDVPGAGYTF | TRBJ1-2 | TRBV29-1 | NA | NA
TGTGCCAGCAGCCAAGTCCTCTCTAGCGGGGGTTCCACAGATACGCAGTATTTT | CASSQVLSSGGSTDTQYF | TRBJ2-3 | TRBV3-1 | TRBD2 | NA
TGTGCCAGCAGTTTATCGTCGCCGGGACAGTATGAAAAACTGTTTTTT | CASSLSSPGQYEKLFF | TRBJ1-4 | TRBV27 | TRBD1 | NA
TGCAGTGCTAGAGCCGGCAGGGGCGATTCACCCCTCCACTTT | CSARAGRGDSPLHF | TRBJ1-6 | TRBV20-1 | NA | NA
TGCGCCAGCAGCAAGGACAGGGGGCAGGGAGATACGCAGTATTTT | CASSKDRGQGDTQYF | TRBJ2-3 | TRBV4-3 | TRBD1 | NA
TGTGCCAGCAGTAACTTCCGACGGGTGATTCTGATTGAAGCTTTCTTT | CASSNFRRVILIEAFF | TRBJ1-1 | TRBV6-5 | NA | NA
TGTGCCAGCAGTCCACCGACCATGGGCCAGCCCCAGCATTTT | CASSPPTMGQPQHF | TRBJ1-5 | TRBV28 | NA | NA
TGCGCCAGCAGCTTGGCCAGGGGTAACACAGATACGCAGTATTTT | CASSLARGNTDTQYF | TRBJ2-3 | TRBV5-1 | NA | few
TGTGCCAGCTCACCTTATCTGGGCACCCAAGAGACCCAGTACTTC | CASSPYLGTQETQYF | TRBJ2-5 | TRBV18 | NA | NA
TGTGCCAGCATTCCCGGGACACGGAACACCGGGGAGCTGTTTTTT | CASIPGTRNTGELFF | TRBJ2-2 | TRBV6-6 | NA | NA
TGCAGTGCTAGATACGGTATTCTGACTGAAGCTTTCTTT | CSARYGILTEAFF | TRBJ1-1 | TRBV20-1 | NA | NA
TGCGCCAGCAGCCAAGGGAACAATGAGCAGTTCTTC | CASSQGNNEQFF | TRBJ2-1 | TRBV4-3 | NA | NA
TGTGCCAGCAGCTTAGTCGCAGCCTATGGCTACACCTTC | CASSLVAAYGYTF | TRBJ1-2 | TRBV7-2 | NA | NA
TGTGCCAGCAGGACGGGAAATGAGGTTCTCCAGTTCTTC | CASRTGNEVLQFF | TRBJ2-1 | TRBV6-5 | NA | NA
TGCGCCAGCAGCAAGCAGACAGGGAATGAGCAGTACTTC | CASSKQTGNEQYF | TRBJ2-4 | TRBV10-2 | TRBD1 | NA
TGCGCCAGCAGCTTTAGCAAGGTTACTTTGAACACTGAAGCTTTCTTT | CASSFSKVTLNTEAFF | TRBJ1-1 | TRBV5-1 | NA | NA
TGTGCCAGCAGTGGGACTCGCGACACAGATACGCAGTATTTT | CASSGTRDTDTQYF | TRBJ2-3 | TRBV6-1 | NA | NA
TGCAGCGTTGAAAGGGATCCCGATGGCTACACCTTC | CSVERDPDGYTF | TRBJ1-2 | TRBV29-1 | NA | NA
TGTGCCAGCACCGGGGCGAGCGACGGATACACCTTC | CASTGASDGYTF | TRBJ1-2 | TRBV9 | NA | NA
TGCGCCAGCAGCTGGGGTGGTTGGGATGAAGCTTTCTTT | CASSWGGWDEAFF | TRBJ1-1 | TRBV5-1 | NA | once
TGTGCCACCAGTGACGGGGGGACTGATGAGCAGTTCTTC | CATSDGGTDEQFF | TRBJ2-1 | TRBV24-1 | TRBD2 | NA
TGTGCCAGCAGCTTAGGGGGCGCAGGACGGTACTTC | CASSLGGAGRYF | TRBJ2-7 | TRBV11-2 | NA | NA
TGCAGTGCTAGAGTGGAGGGGGGGGACTATGGCTACACCTTC | CSARVEGGDYGYTF | TRBJ1-2 | TRBV20-1 | NA | NA
TGTGCCAGCAGTCCCCGACAGGCTACTAACTATGGCTACGCCTTC | CASSPRQATNYGYAF | TRBJ1-2 | TRBV12-3/TRBV12-4 | NA | NA
TGTGCCAGCAGCAACGGATTTAGCACAGATACGCAGTATTTT | CASSNGFSTDTQYF | TRBJ2-3 | TRBV5-6 | NA | NA
TGTGCCAGCAGTTCCGAGACAGGGATCTACACTGAAGCTTTCTTT | CASSSETGIYTEAFF | TRBJ1-1 | TRBV6-5 | TRBD1 | few
TGCGCCAGCAGCTTGTTTCCGGGGCCTAGCACAGATACGCAGTATTTT | CASSLFPGPSTDTQYF | TRBJ2-3 | TRBV5-1 | NA | few
TGCGCCAGCAGCCAACTCTGGACAGAGCACAATAAGCAGTTCTTC | CASSQLWTEHNKQFF | TRBJ2-1 | TRBV4-3 | NA | NA
TGTGCTAGCAGCTTAGCGGCCAGCGGGAATACGCAGTATTTT | CASSLAASGNTQYF | TRBJ2-3 | TRBV7-7 | TRBD2 | few
TGCAGTGCTGGGTACAGGGTCCACTATGGCTACACCTTC | CSAGYRVHYGYTF | TRBJ1-2 | TRBV20-1 | NA | NA
TGTGCCAGCAGACAAGGGACGTACACCGGGGAGCTGTTTTTT | CASRQGTYTGELFF | TRBJ2-2 | TRBV7-2 | NA | NA
TGTGCCAGCAGTGGGAGAGTGGGTACAGATACGCAGTATTTT | CASSGRVGTDTQYF | TRBJ2-3 | TRBV6-1 | NA | NA